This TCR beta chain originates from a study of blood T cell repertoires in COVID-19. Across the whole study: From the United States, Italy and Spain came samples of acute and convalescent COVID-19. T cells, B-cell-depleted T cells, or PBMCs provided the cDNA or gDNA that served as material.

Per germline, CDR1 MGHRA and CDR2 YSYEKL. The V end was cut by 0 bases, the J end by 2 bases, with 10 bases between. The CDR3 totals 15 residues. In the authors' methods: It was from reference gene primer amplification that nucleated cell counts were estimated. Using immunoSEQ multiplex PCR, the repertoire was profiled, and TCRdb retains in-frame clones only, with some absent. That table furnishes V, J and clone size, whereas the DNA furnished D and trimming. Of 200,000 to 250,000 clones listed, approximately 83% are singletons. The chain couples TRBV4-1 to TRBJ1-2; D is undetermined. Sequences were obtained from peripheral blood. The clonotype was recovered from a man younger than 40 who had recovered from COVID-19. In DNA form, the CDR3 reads TGCGCCAGCAGCCAAGAATTGAGGGCGAACTATGGCTACACCTTC. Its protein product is CASSQELRANYGYTF.